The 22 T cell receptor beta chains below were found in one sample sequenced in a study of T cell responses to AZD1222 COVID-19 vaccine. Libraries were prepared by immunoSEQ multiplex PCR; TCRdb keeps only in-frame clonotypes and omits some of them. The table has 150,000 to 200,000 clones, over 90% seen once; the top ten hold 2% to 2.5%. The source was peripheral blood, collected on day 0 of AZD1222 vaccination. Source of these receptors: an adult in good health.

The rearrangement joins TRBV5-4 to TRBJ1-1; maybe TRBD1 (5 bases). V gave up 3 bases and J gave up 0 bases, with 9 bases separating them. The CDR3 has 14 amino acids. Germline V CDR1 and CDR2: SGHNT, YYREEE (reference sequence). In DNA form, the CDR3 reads TGTGCCAGCAGCTCTAGAGGGGTGAACACTGAAGCTTTCTTT. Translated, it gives CASSSRGVNTEAFF.

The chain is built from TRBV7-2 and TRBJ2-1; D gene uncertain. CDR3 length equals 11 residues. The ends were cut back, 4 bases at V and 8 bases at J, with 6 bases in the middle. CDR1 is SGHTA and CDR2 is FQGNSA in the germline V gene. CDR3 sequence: CASSSRDEQFF. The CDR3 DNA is TGTGCCAGCAGCTCCCGAGATGAGCAGTTCTTC.

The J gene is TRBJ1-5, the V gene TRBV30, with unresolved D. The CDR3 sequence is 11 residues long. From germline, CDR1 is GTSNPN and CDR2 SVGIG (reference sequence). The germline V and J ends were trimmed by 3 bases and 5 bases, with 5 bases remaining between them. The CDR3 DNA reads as TGTGCCTGGAGAGAGGATCAGCCCCAGCATTTT. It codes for CAWREDQPQHF.

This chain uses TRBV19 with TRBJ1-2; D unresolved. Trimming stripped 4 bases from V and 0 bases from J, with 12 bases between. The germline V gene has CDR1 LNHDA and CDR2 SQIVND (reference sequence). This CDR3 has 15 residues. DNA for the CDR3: TGTGCCAGTAGTACCCCAGGTTATACTAACTATGGCTACACCTTC. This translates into CASSTPGYTNYGYTF.

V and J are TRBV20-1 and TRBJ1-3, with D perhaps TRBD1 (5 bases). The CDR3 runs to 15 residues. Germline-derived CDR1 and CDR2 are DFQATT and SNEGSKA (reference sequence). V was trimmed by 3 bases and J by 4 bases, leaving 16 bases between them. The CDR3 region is CSASGGTPLGNTIYF. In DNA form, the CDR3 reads TGCAGTGCTAGTGGGGGGACTCCCTTAGGAAACACCATATATTTT.

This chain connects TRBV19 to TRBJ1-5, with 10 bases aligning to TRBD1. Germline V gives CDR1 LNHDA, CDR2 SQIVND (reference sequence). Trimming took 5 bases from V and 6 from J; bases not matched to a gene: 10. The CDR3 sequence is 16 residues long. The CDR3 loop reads CASSSLDRGRGQPQHF. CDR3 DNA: TGTGCCAGTAGTTCCTTAGACAGGGGGCGAGGTCAGCCCCAGCATTTT.

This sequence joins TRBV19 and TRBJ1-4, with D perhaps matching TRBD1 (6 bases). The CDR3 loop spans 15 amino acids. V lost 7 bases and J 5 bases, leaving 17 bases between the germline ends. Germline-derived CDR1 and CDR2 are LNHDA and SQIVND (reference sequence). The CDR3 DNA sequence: TGTGCCAGTACAAGACCCTCGCAGGGGAATGAAAAACTGTTTTTT. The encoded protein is CASTRPSQGNEKLFF.

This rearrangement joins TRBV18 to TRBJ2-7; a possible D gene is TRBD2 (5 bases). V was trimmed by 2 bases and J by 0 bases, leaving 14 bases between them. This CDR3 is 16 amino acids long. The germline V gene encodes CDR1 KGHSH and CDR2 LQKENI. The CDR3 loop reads CASSPSGGLSSYEQYF. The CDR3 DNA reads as TGTGCCAGCTCACCATCGGGCGGGTTGAGCTCCTACGAGCAGTACTTC.

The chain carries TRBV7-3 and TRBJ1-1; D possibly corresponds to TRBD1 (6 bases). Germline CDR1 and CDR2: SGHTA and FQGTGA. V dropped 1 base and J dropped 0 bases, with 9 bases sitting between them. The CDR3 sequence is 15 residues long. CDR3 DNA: TGTGCCAGCAGCTTAAACACAGGGCTGAACACTGAAGCTTTCTTT. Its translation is CASSLNTGLNTEAFF. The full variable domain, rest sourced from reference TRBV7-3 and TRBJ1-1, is GAGVSQTPSNKVTEKGKYVELRCDPISGHTALYWYRQSLGQGPEFLIYFQGTGAADDSGLPNDRFFAVRPEGSVSTLKIQRTERGDSAVYLCASSLNTGLNTEAFFGQGTRLTVV.

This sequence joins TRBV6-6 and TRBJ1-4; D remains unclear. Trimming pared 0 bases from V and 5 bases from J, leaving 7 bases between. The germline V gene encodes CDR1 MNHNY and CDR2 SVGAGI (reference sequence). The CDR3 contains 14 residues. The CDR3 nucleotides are TGTGCCAGCAGTTACTCGCGTTTCAATGAAAAACTGTTTTTT. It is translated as CASSYSRFNEKLFF.

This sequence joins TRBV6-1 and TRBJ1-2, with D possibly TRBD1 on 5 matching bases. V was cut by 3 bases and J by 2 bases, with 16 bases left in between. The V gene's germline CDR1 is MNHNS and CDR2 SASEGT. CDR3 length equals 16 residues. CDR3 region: CASSETLGQGNYGYTF. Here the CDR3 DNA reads TGTGCCAGCAGTGAGACCTTGGGGCAGGGAAACTATGGCTACACCTTC.

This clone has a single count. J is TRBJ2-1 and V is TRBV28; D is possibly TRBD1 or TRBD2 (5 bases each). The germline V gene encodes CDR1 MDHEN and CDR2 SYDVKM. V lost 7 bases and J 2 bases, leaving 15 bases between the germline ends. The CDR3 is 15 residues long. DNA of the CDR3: TGTGCCAGCACGCCCGGGACCGGTACCTACAATGAGCAGTTCTTC. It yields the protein CASTPGTGTYNEQFF.

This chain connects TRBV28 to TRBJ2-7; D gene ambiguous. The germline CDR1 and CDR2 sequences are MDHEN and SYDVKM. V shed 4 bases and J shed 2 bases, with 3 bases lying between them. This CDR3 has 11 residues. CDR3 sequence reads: CASSSPYEQYF. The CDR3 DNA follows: TGTGCCAGCAGTTCCCCCTACGAGCAGTACTTC.

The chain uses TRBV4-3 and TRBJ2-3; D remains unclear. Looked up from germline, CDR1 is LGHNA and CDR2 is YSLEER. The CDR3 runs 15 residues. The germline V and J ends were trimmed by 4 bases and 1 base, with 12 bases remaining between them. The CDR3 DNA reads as TGCGCCAGCAGCCGGGGATGGCCCGGCACAGATACGCAGTATTTT. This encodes CASSRGWPGTDTQYF.

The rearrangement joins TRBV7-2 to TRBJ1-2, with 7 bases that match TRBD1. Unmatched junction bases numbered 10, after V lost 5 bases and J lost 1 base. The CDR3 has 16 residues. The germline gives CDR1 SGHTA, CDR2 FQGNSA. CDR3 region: CASSERQGVFNYGYTF. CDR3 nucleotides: TGTGCCAGCAGCGAAAGACAGGGAGTATTTAACTATGGCTACACCTTC.

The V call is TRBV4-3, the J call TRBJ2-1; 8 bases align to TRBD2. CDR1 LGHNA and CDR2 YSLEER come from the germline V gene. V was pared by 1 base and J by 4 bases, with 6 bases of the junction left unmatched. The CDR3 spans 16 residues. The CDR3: CASSQVGGGLYNEQFF. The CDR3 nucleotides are TGCGCCAGCAGCCAAGTGGGCGGGGGGCTTTACAATGAGCAGTTCTTC.

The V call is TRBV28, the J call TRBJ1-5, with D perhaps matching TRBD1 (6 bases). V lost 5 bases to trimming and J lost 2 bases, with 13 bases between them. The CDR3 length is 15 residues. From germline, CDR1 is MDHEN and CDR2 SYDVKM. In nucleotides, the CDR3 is TGTGCCAGCAGTGAGGGGGGGGCGCGCAATCAGCCCCAGCATTTT. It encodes CASSEGGARNQPQHF.

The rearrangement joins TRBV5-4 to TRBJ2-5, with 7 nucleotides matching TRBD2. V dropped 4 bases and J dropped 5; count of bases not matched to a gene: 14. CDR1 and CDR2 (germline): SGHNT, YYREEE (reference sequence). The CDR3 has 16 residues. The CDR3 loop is CASSIVGGGIPETQYF. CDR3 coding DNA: TGTGCCAGCAGCATAGTCGGCGGGGGAATTCCGGAGACCCAGTACTTC.

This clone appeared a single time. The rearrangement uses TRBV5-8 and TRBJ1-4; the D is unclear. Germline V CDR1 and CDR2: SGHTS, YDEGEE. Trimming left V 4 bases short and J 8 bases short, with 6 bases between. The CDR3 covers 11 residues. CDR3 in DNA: TGTGCCAGCAGCGCGGGGGAAAAACTGTTTTTT. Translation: CASSAGEKLFF.

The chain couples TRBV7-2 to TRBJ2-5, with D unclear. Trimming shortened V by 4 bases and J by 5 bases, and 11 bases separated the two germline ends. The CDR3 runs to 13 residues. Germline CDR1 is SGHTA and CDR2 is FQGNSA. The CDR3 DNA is TGTGCCAGCAGCTACCCACCGGGTGAGACCCAGTACTTC. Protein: CASSYPPGETQYF.

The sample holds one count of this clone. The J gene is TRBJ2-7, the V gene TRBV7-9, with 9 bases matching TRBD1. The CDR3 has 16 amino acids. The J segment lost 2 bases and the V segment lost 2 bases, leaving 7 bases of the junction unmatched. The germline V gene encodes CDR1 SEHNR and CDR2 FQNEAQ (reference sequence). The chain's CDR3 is CASSLPAGTGTYEQYF. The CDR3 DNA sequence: TGTGCCAGCAGCTTACCAGCCGGGACAGGGACCTACGAGCAGTACTTC.

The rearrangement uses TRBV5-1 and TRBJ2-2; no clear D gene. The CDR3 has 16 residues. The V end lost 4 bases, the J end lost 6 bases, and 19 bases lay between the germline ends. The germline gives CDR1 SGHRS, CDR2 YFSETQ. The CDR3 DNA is TGCGCCAGCAGCCTAGGGCCAGGATCGGTGGCCGGGGAGCTGTTTTTT. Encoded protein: CASSLGPGSVAGELFF.